The 27 T cell receptor beta chains below come from one sample, sequenced in a study of blood T cell repertoires in COVID-19. Method: immunoSEQ multiplex PCR; TCRdb's copy keeps in-frame clones and lacks some. Of roughly 200,000 clones detected, around 80% appear once; the ten largest clones hold roughly an eighth. Sequencing was carried out using peripheral blood. These receptors were taken from a human donor in a cohort sampled during active COVID-19.

This sequence joins TRBV18 and TRBJ1-6; the D is unclear. Looked up from germline, CDR1 is KGHSH and CDR2 is LQKENI. This CDR3 has 13 residues. Deletions cut 5 bases from V and 7 bases from J, with 9 bases between. The CDR3 loop reads CASSGEMNSPLHF. The CDR3 nucleotides are TGTGCCAGCTCAGGGGAGATGAATTCACCCCTCCACTTT.

This clone was recorded only once. The chain carries TRBV12-3 or TRBV12-4 and TRBJ2-3; no clear D gene. Trimming stripped 6 bases from V and 0 bases from J, with 7 bases between. The CDR3 is 13 residues long. CDR3 loop: CASRADSTDTQYF. The DNA of the CDR3 is TGTGCCAGCAGGGCCGATAGCACAGATACGCAGTATTTT.

This chain links TRBV9 with TRBJ2-1; 16 bases match TRBD2. CDR3 size: 16 residues. J gave up 14 bases and V 4 bases, and 12 bases lay outside the gene matches. CDR1 SGDLS and CDR2 YYNGEE come from the germline V gene. The CDR3 sequence: CASSPGGTSGRAVEFF. Here the CDR3 DNA reads TGTGCCAGCAGCCCCGGGGGGACTAGCGGGAGGGCCGTGGAGTTCTTC.

This clone was counted once. V and J are TRBV16 and TRBJ2-7, with 9 bases that match TRBD1. This CDR3 contains 15 residues. The V gene's germline CDR1 is KGHSY and CDR2 FQNENV. The CDR3 bases are TGTCCCACCAGCACACGACAGGGGGTATCCTACGAGCAGTACTTC. Protein product: CPTSTRQGVSYEQYF.

The chain carries TRBV7-2 and TRBJ2-7; D uncertain. This CDR3 contains 14 residues. CDR1 is SGHTA and CDR2 is FQGNSA in the germline V gene. Trimming cost V 5 bases and J 7 bases, with 18 bases left between them. CDR3 residues: CASSPTGGPEEQYF. CDR3 DNA sequence: TGTGCCAGCAGCCCCACCGGCGGTCCTGAAGAGCAGTACTTC.

V and J are TRBV28 and TRBJ1-1, with 7 bases that match TRBD1. Trimming removed 0 bases from V and 0 bases from J; junction bases left unmatched: 10. Germline V gives CDR1 MDHEN, CDR2 SYDVKM. The CDR3 length is 18 residues. The CDR3 spells CASSLWVRVGGLNTEAFF. The CDR3 nucleotides read TGTGCCAGCAGTTTATGGGTCAGGGTAGGGGGCCTGAACACTGAAGCTTTCTTT.

This chain uses TRBV6-5 with TRBJ1-1; 7 bases match TRBD1. Per the germline V gene, CDR1 is MNHEY and CDR2 is SVGAGI. The CDR3 is made up of 14 amino acids. J gave up 3 bases and V 6 bases, and 7 bases lay outside the gene matches. The CDR3, as DNA: TGTGCCAGCAGCCTACGGACAGGAGACACTGAAGCTTTCTTT. Protein: CASSLRTGDTEAFF.

Ten or more counts support this clone. This chain connects TRBV14 to TRBJ2-7; 8 nucleotides line up with TRBD2. The germline gives CDR1 SGHDN, CDR2 FVKESK. Unmatched junction bases numbered 13, after V lost 6 bases and J lost 6 bases. The CDR3 contains 15 residues. CDR3 sequence reads: CASSHNGGLVSEQYF. CDR3 DNA: TGTGCCAGCAGTCACAATGGGGGACTAGTATCCGAGCAGTACTTC.

The CDR3 sequence: CASRAGDRGLFF. The DNA of the CDR3 is TGTGCCAGCAGAGCGGGGGACAGGGGATTATTCTTT. The V gene is TRBV2, the J gene TRBJ1-1; TRBD1 matches 10 bases. The CDR3 is 12 amino acids. Germline CDR1 and CDR2: SNHLY and FYNNEI. V shed 6 bases and J 14 bases; nucleotides not matched to a gene: 9.

J is TRBJ2-6 and V is TRBV9, with a tentative D call TRBD2 (5 bases). Germline V gene sequence: CDR1 SGDLS, CDR2 YYNGEE. Deletions cut 3 bases from V and 0 bases from J, with 10 bases between. CDR3 length equals 16 residues. The CDR3 DNA sequence: TGTGCCAGCAGCGGTAGCGCCAGCTCTGGGGCCAACGTCCTGACTTTC. This encodes CASSGSASSGANVLTF.

This chain joins TRBV28 and TRBJ1-4; 7 bases agree with TRBD1. The CDR3 length is 15 residues. CDR1 and CDR2 from the germline V gene are MDHEN and SYDVKM. With 5 bases clipped from V and 5 bases from J, the junction kept 8 bases outside the gene matches. The CDR3, as DNA: TGTGCCAGCAGTCCCCCCCAGGGGGGAAATGAAAAACTGTTTTTT. Residues: CASSPPQGGNEKLFF.

V and J are TRBV3-1 (or the pseudogene TRBV3-2) and TRBJ2-7, with 9 bases identical to TRBD2. The CDR3 has 14 amino acids. V lost 1 base to trimming and J lost 6 bases; unmatched junction nucleotides: 4. Germline V lookup: CDR1 LGHDT, CDR2 YNNKEL (reference sequence). CDR3 sequence reads: CASSQGLAEGEQYF. The CDR3 DNA is TGTGCCAGCAGCCAAGGACTAGCGGAGGGCGAGCAGTACTTC.

The rearrangement links TRBV5-1 to TRBJ2-4, with TRBD1 identical over 8 bases. The CDR3 contains 16 residues. V lost 4 bases, J lost 8 bases, and 14 bases stayed unmatched. Germline V gene lookup returns CDR1 SGHRS and CDR2 YFSETQ. In DNA, the CDR3 is TGCGCCAGCAGCACCCTGCCGGGACAGGCGATGCACATTCAGTACTTC. Translating gives CASSTLPGQAMHIQYF.

The J gene is TRBJ2-7, the V gene TRBV7-8; 9 nucleotides align to TRBD1. CDR3 size: 15 residues. V lost 4 bases to trimming and J lost 4 bases; unmatched junction nucleotides: 8. Germline V lookup: CDR1 SGHVS, CDR2 FQNEAQ. The DNA of the CDR3 is TGTGCCAGCAGCTCAGGGACAGGGCTCGGGTACGAGCAGTACTTC. Protein: CASSSGTGLGYEQYF.

This clone was counted a single time. The V call is TRBV4-2, the J call TRBJ1-6; TRBD1 matches 7 bases. This CDR3 region has 18 residues. J lost 10 bases, V lost 0 bases, and 15 bases had no gene match. Germline CDR1 is LGHNA and CDR2 is YNFKEQ. CDR3: CASSQEVVRGRDRSPLHF. The CDR3 DNA sequence: TGTGCCAGCAGCCAAGAGGTGGTAAGGGGGCGGGATAGGTCACCCCTCCACTTT.

The chain employs TRBV13 and TRBJ2-3, with 10 bases matching TRBD2. CDR3 length: 16 residues. Germline V gives CDR1 PRHDT, CDR2 FYEKMQ (reference sequence). Trimming at V came to 4 bases and at J to 0 bases, leaving 4 bases not matched to a gene. CDR3 coding DNA: TGTGCCAGCAGCTCGCAGACTAGCGGGAGCACAGATACGCAGTATTTT. It encodes CASSSQTSGSTDTQYF.

The CDR3 loop reads CASSLGQGAFQPQHF. The DNA of the CDR3 is TGTGCCAGCAGCTTGGGGCAGGGGGCCTTTCAGCCCCAGCATTTT. V is TRBV5-8 and J is TRBJ1-5, with TRBD1 matching over 8 bases. This CDR3 has 15 residues. Trimming took 0 bases from V and 6 from J; bases not matched to a gene: 5. Germline lookup yields CDR1 SGHTS and CDR2 YDEGEE. Combining the CDR3 with reference TRBV5-8 and TRBJ1-5 gives the whole variable domain EAGVTQSPTHLIKTRGQQATLRCSPISGHTSVYWYQQALGLGLQFLLWYDEGEERNRGNFPPRFSGRQFPNYSSELNVNALELEDSALYLCASSLGQGAFQPQHFGDGTRLSIL.

The chain links TRBV4-2 to TRBJ2-2; D is possibly TRBD2 (6 bases). The CDR3 is 16 residues long. Trimming stripped 4 bases from V and 5 bases from J, with 17 bases between. In germline, CDR1 is LGHNA, CDR2 YNFKEQ. The DNA of the CDR3 is TGTGCCAGCAGCCCGGAAGCTAGCGTCTTTACCGGGGAGCTGTTTTTT. This gives the protein CASSPEASVFTGELFF.

A few counts support this clone. V gene TRBV19 combines with J gene TRBJ2-1; D is perhaps TRBD1 (6 bases). The V end lost 10 bases, the J end lost 3 bases, and 16 bases lay between the germline ends. This CDR3 region has 14 residues. Germline V CDR1 and CDR2: LNHDA, SQIVND (reference sequence). The CDR3 DNA is TGTGCCACCGATACCGGGACAAGCTACAATGAGCAGTTCTTC. Protein sequence: CATDTGTSYNEQFF.

For the CDR3, the DNA is TGTGCCAGCCCTGGGGGGGGAGAGCAGTACTTC. This gives the protein CASPGGGEQYF. The V gene is TRBV28, the J gene TRBJ2-7; TRBD2 agrees at 7 bases. CDR3 size: 11 residues. The V segment lost 8 bases and the J segment 7 bases; nucleotides outside the gene matches: 5. Germline CDR1 MDHEN, CDR2 SYDVKM.

This rearrangement joins TRBV3-1 (or the pseudogene TRBV3-2) to TRBJ2-5, with 12 positions matching TRBD1. The CDR3 length is 15 residues. V shed 5 bases and J 5 bases; nucleotides not matched to a gene: 6. Germline CDR1 and CDR2: LGHDT and YNNKEL (reference sequence). Here the CDR3 DNA reads TGTGCCAGCAGCTTACGGGACAGGGGGCAGGAGACCCAGTACTTC. This gives the protein CASSLRDRGQETQYF.

This clone appeared a single time. This rearrangement joins TRBV9 to TRBJ2-1; 7 bases line up with TRBD2. The CDR3 sequence is 15 residues long. Germline V CDR1 and CDR2: SGDLS, YYNGEE. V lost 2 bases and J lost 2; bases outside the gene matches: 4. CDR3 sequence: CASSVRTSTYNEQFF. The CDR3 DNA is TGTGCCAGCAGCGTTAGGACTAGTACCTACAATGAGCAGTTCTTC.

The chain is built from TRBV27 and TRBJ2-7; possible D gene TRBD2, 6 bases. The CDR3 is 13 residues long. Trimming took 5 bases from V and 7 from J, leaving 15 bases between them. From germline, CDR1 is MNHEY and CDR2 SMNVEV (reference sequence). CDR3 protein: CASSARTKGEQYF. Here the CDR3 DNA reads TGTGCCAGCAGTGCCCGGACTAAAGGGGAGCAGTACTTC.

The J gene is TRBJ1-3, the V gene TRBV6-6; TRBD1 agrees at 7 bases. CDR3 size: 15 residues. Unmatched junction bases numbered 2, after V lost 2 bases and J lost 1 base. The V gene's germline CDR1 is MNHNY and CDR2 SVGAGI (reference sequence). The CDR3 DNA reads TGTGCCAGCAGTTACCCACAGGGGTCTGGAAACACCATATATTTT. This gives the protein CASSYPQGSGNTIYF.

The chain combines TRBV7-2 with TRBJ2-7, with D possibly TRBD2 on 7 matching bases. CDR1 and CDR2 from the germline V gene are SGHTA and FQGNSA. The V end lost 2 bases, the J end lost 3 bases, and 23 bases lay between the germline ends. This CDR3 spans 18 amino acids. CDR3 DNA: TGTGCCAGCAGCTTACGGGGGGCGCAAGCCTCCAGGGGCTACGAGCAGTACTTC. Protein sequence: CASSLRGAQASRGYEQYF.

The chain combines TRBV2 with TRBJ1-2, with unresolved D. The V gene's germline CDR1 is SNHLY and CDR2 FYNNEI. Between the trimmed V and J ends, which lost 6 bases and 3 bases, there was a span of 17 bases. This CDR3 contains 15 residues. CDR3 region: CASSRDFNSYYGYTF. Here the CDR3 DNA reads TGTGCCAGCAGCAGAGATTTTAACAGCTACTATGGCTACACCTTC.

This clone has a handful of counts. The chain recombines TRBV7-2 with TRBJ2-7; the match to TRBD2 covers 13 bases. The CDR3 has 15 residues. Germline CDR1 and CDR2: SGHTA and FQGNSA. The trim removed 4 bases at V and 7 bases at J, leaving 7 bases unmatched. Written as DNA, the CDR3 is TGTGCCAGCAGCTCAGGACTAGCGGGAGCGGGAGAGCAGTACTTC. This encodes CASSSGLAGAGEQYF.